This TCR beta chain stems from a study of T cells in Graves' hyperthyroidism and ophthalmopathy. Amplification of TCR beta CDR3 regions was performed using RNA transcripts as template. During a first-round RT-PCR of the TCR CDR3, the HTBI primer set was used. TCRdb analysed the multiplex PCR reads with MiXCR anew, one entry per CDR3 protein. Here the sample spans roughly 580,000 distinct CDR3 sequences, around 42% being singletons. Germline lookup yields CDR1 MGHDK and CDR2 SYGVNS. With V trimmed by 6 bases and J by 4 bases, 4 bases remained unmatched. The CDR3 runs to 14 residues. The material sequenced was peripheral blood or thyroid tissue (not recorded which). The chain recombines TRBV25-1 with TRBJ2-7, with 12 bases fitting TRBD1. The TCR sequence derives from a woman aged 18-29 years with Graves' hyperthyroidism. CDR3 amino acids: CASRPGQGAYEQYF. In nucleotides, the CDR3 is TGTGCCAGCAGACCGGGACAGGGGGCGTACGAGCAGTACTTC.